This TCR beta chain is drawn from a study of blood T cell repertoires in COVID-19 (TCRdb year 2020). As for the study more broadly: Samples covering the acute and convalescent phases of COVID-19 were provided by collaborators in the United States, Italy and Spain. The material from the prospective study consisted of cDNA or gDNA derived from T cells, B-cell-depleted T cells, or PBMCs. Subjects who had been exposed to COVID-19, were actively infected with it, or had recovered from it provided the deeply sampled blood TCRbeta repertoires that made up the dataset. The repertoires were released in a freely available public database meant as a resource for research on the immune response to SARS-CoV-2. The samples were drawn from the first 160 participants of the ongoing ImmuneRACE study and from some 1,300 subjects provided by 6 global collaborators. Nearly every sample came with metadata listing a de-identified subject ID, COVID-19 status, age in years and sex. HLA class I and class II types, where available, came from metadata supplied by the sample provider rather than from assay-based typing. Paper-wide results and their limitations: Clinical and demographic metadata were provided uncurated, with the amount varying by source and participant.

As for this clone: It has no known antigen specificity. No much larger clonotype is one base removed from it; base qualities were not supplied.

Whole blood was collected in K2EDTA tubes by collaborating institutions according to the institutions' own protocols. For TCRbeta analysis, collaborators shipped samples as frozen whole blood, isolated PBMCs, or DNA extracted from either of those sample types. TCRbeta CDR3 regions were amplified from genomic DNA by means of the immunoSEQ Assay, a bias-controlled multiplex PCR. From the authors' description of their analysis: The number of nucleated cells in each sample was estimated by amplification of reference gene primers within the assay. To quantify the absolute abundance of each unique TCRbeta CDR3 rearrangement, sequence reads were collapsed and filtered. For each sample, productive Simpson clonality was calculated as the square root of Simpson's diversity index across productive rearrangements. Not all clones reach the TCRdb copy of this immuneACCESS table, which keeps in-frame sequences only. Checked studies attribute under half of the gap to unresolved V genes and leave the rest unexplained. The V and J calls and clone size are taken from that table; D and trimming were inferred from the DNA. A total of approximately 90,000 clones appear in this sample, roughly 85% of them only once. The ten largest account for 38% of the sample.

This receptor was taken from an elderly man with acute or convalescent COVID-19. The sample comprised peripheral blood.

Here is the DNA: TGTGCCAGCAGCTATACATGGGACAGGGGGTACGAGCAGTACTTC. It specifies CASSYTWDRGYEQYF. Recombination joined TRBV7-2 with TRBJ2-7; the central 11 bases match TRBD1. The CDR1 and CDR2 encoded by the germline V gene are SGHTA and FQGNSA. After removal of 4 bases from V and 4 bases from J, the junction retains 6 bases not matched to a gene. Spanning cysteine to phenylalanine, the CDR3 consists of 15 amino acids. Only CDR3 DNA is held: 45 bases, read in frame from base 1. Reference TRBV7-2 and TRBJ2-7 proteins supply the regions before and after the CDR3; the full variable domain is: GAGVSQSPSNKVTEKGKDVELRCDPISGHTALYWYRQSLGQGLEFLIYFQGNSAPDKSGLPSDRFSAERTGGSVSTLTIQRTQQEDSAVYLCASSYTWDRGYEQYFGPGTRLTVT.